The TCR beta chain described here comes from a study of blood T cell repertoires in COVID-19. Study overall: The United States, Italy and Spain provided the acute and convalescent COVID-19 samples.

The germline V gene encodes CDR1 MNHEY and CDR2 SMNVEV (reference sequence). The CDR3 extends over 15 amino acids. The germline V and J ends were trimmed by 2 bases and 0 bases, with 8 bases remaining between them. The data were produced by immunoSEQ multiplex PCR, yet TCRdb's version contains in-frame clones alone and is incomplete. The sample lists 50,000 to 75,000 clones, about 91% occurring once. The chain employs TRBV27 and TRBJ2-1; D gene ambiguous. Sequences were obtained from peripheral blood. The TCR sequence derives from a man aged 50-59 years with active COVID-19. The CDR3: CASSLAAHSYNEQFF. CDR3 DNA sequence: TGTGCCAGCAGTTTAGCGGCCCACTCCTACAATGAGCAGTTCTTC.